The TCR beta chain described here comes from a study of regulatory T cells in long-lasting Graves disease. The time point was: newly diagnosed GD, antithyroid drugs for less than 3 months. PBMCs were the source of the RNA used for TCR sequencing. Through Arm-PCR of CDR3 regions and iRepertoire HTBI primers, TCR beta libraries were built. TCRdb reprocessed the multiplex PCR reads via MiXCR and lists one record per CDR3 protein. The sample consists of hundreds of thousands of distinct CDR3 sequences, about 16% of them appearing once. CDR3 size: 15 residues. Trimming cost V 4 bases and J 6 bases, with 16 bases left between them. CDR1 is MNHEY and CDR2 is SVGAGI in the germline V gene. In this sample, this clonotype turned up many times.

This clonotype originated in a female donor with Graves disease. This chain links TRBV6-5 with TRBJ1-5; D might be TRBD1 (5 bases). The source was peripheral blood mononuclear cells (PBMCs), collected at new diagnosis, from a patient treated with antithyroid drugs. The CDR3 sequence is CASSFSRQGIQPQHF. As DNA, the CDR3 is TGTGCCAGCAGTTTCTCTCGGCAGGGAATTCAGCCCCAGCATTTT.